The rows below give T cell receptor beta chains drawn from one sample of a study of T cells in Graves' hyperthyroidism and ophthalmopathy. TCRdb recomputed calls from the multiplex PCR reads with MiXCR, one row per CDR3 protein. This table holds fewer than 800,000 distinct CDR3 sequences, about a sixth found once. Sequencing was carried out using blood. The receptors originated from a man aged 18 to 30 with Graves' hyperthyroidism. Each CDR3 is given without its conserved first and last residue.

J gene: TRBJ1-1; V gene: TRBV7-9; CDR3 protein: ASSIGTGAIAF
J gene: TRBJ2-7; V gene: TRBV19; CDR3 protein: ASSVGVSSGYEQY
J gene: TRBJ2-1; V gene: TRBV7-2; CDR3 protein: ASSLGLAGDKVDEQF
J gene: TRBJ2-1; V gene: TRBV14; CDR3 protein: ASSQGRVLSYNEQF
J gene: TRBJ2-5; V gene: TRBV7-2; CDR3 protein: ASSTIKTQY
J gene: TRBJ1-5; V gene: TRBV2; CDR3 protein: ASSEFGQANQAQH
J gene: TRBJ2-2; V gene: TRBV5-5; CDR3 protein: ASSPRRELTGELF
J gene: TRBJ2-7; V gene: TRBV11-2; CDR3 protein: ASSLHDGAYEQY
J gene: TRBJ2-5; V gene: TRBV6-1; CDR3 protein: ASSETQSQETQY
J gene: TRBJ2-5; V gene: TRBV6-2/TRBV6-3; CDR3 protein: ASRLELETQY
J gene: TRBJ2-2; V gene: TRBV11-2; CDR3 protein: ASSLDTFGQLNTGELF
J gene: TRBJ1-6; V gene: TRBV27; CDR3 protein: ASSGGGGNSPLH
J gene: TRBJ2-1; V gene: TRBV12-3/TRBV12-4; CDR3 protein: ASSLARRDEQF
J gene: TRBJ2-1; V gene: TRBV19; CDR3 protein: ASSIRPKAGGHDEQF
J gene: TRBJ1-5; V gene: TRBV30; CDR3 protein: AWSEGGGTPSNQPQH
J gene: TRBJ1-4; V gene: TRBV12-5; CDR3 protein: ASGQGLAEKLF
J gene: TRBJ2-7; V gene: TRBV6-2/TRBV6-3; CDR3 protein: ASGDRRDEQY
J gene: TRBJ2-3; V gene: TRBV2; CDR3 protein: ASSEGLPTVTDTQY
J gene: TRBJ2-7; V gene: TRBV29-1; CDR3 protein: SVDGTGTYEQY
J gene: TRBJ1-1; V gene: TRBV29-1; CDR3 protein: SVSPLGTEAF
J gene: TRBJ2-7; V gene: TRBV28; CDR3 protein: ASSSGLAEITKQY
J gene: TRBJ1-1; V gene: TRBV9; CDR3 protein: ASSVGDRDTEAF